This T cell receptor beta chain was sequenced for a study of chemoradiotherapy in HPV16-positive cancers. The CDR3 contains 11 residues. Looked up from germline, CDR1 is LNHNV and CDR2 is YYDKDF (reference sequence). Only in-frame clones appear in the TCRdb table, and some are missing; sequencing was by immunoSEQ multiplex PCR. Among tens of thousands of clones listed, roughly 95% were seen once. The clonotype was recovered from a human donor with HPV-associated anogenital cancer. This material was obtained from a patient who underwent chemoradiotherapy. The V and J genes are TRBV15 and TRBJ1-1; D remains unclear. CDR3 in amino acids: CATGMNTEAFF. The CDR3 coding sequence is TGTGCGACCGGGATGAACACTGAAGCTTTCTTT.